Shown below are 17 T cell receptor beta chains from a single sample sequenced in a study of T cell responses to AZD1222 COVID-19 vaccine. The repertoire was sequenced with immunoSEQ multiplex PCR; TCRdb's copy has only in-frame clones and lacks some. Counted here are over 85,000 clones, about 87% occurring once; the ten biggest clones make up around 1.6%. Here the sequenced sample was peripheral blood, taken on day 0 of AZD1222 vaccination. The receptor set was obtained from an adult in good health.

V and J are TRBV30 and TRBJ2-7, with D perhaps TRBD1 or TRBD2 (5 bases each). With 3 bases removed from V and 1 base from J, the gap between germline ends came to 13 bases. The CDR3 consists of 14 residues. Germline V lookup: CDR1 GTSNPN, CDR2 SVGIG (reference sequence). This CDR3 is CAWRIRDGSYEQYF. The CDR3, as DNA: TGTGCCTGGAGGATACGGGACGGATCCTACGAGCAGTACTTC.

The CDR3 loop reads CASSVETGSLSSYNEQFF. The CDR3 coding sequence is TGTGCCAGCAGCGTCGAAACAGGATCCCTGAGCTCCTACAATGAGCAGTTCTTC. J is TRBJ2-1 and V is TRBV7-9; D perhaps matches TRBD1 (5 bases). The CDR3 contains 18 residues. Germline loops: CDR1 SEHNR, CDR2 FQNEAQ (reference sequence). Between the trimmed V and J ends, which lost 5 bases and 0 bases, there was a span of 20 bases.

This clone has more than one count but fewer than ten. The chain joins TRBV5-5 to TRBJ2-7; 7 bases agree with TRBD1. The CDR3 runs 15 residues. V lost 3 bases, J lost 3 bases, and 9 bases stayed unmatched. The germline CDR1 and CDR2 sequences are SGHKS and YYEKEE (reference sequence). CDR3 DNA: TGTGCCAGCAGCTCCGGGACAGAGGTCCGCTACGAGCAGTACTTC. Encoded protein: CASSSGTEVRYEQYF.

The rearrangement uses TRBV4-2 and TRBJ2-7, with 9 bases aligning to TRBD1. The junction had 4 bases not matched to a gene; V was cut back by 4 bases and J by 6 bases. CDR3 size: 13 residues. Germline CDR1 LGHNA, CDR2 YNFKEQ. The CDR3 loop is CASSRGQGPEQYF. CDR3 sequence (DNA): TGTGCCAGCAGCCGCGGACAGGGGCCCGAGCAGTACTTC.

The J gene is TRBJ2-2, the V gene TRBV4-2; 15 nucleotides line up with TRBD2. The germline V gene has CDR1 LGHNA and CDR2 YNFKEQ. V dropped 4 bases and J dropped 7; count of bases not matched to a gene: 7. CDR3 size: 17 residues. The CDR3 spells CASSRRTSGGAIGELFF. DNA of the CDR3: TGTGCCAGCAGCCGTAGGACTAGCGGGGGGGCGATCGGGGAGCTGTTTTTT.

V is TRBV5-8 and J is TRBJ2-1, with D perhaps TRBD2 (6 bases). Germline loops: CDR1 SGHTS, CDR2 YDEGEE. V lost 2 bases to trimming and J lost 6 bases, with 15 bases between them. The CDR3 is made up of 15 amino acids. This chain's CDR3 is CASSFTTSPSNEQFF. The DNA of the CDR3 is TGTGCCAGCAGCTTCACCACTAGCCCTAGCAATGAGCAGTTCTTC.

The chain recombines TRBV27 with TRBJ2-1; no reliable D call. V was trimmed by 0 bases and J by 8 bases, leaving 11 bases between them. The CDR3 is 14 residues long. The germline gives CDR1 MNHEY, CDR2 SMNVEV (reference sequence). The chain's CDR3 is CASSLSFGRDEQFF. The CDR3 bases are TGTGCCAGCAGTTTATCGTTTGGGCGCGATGAGCAGTTCTTC.

The V and J genes are TRBV5-1 and TRBJ2-7, with no clear D. With 4 bases removed from V and 2 bases from J, the gap between germline ends came to 7 bases. Germline loops: CDR1 SGHRS, CDR2 YFSETQ. This CDR3 has 12 residues. As DNA, the CDR3 is TGCGCCAGCAGCAAGGCGACCTACGAGCAGTACTTC. Protein: CASSKATYEQYF.

The chain joins TRBV11-2 to TRBJ1-2; D not certain. Deletions cut 3 bases from V and 0 bases from J, with 5 bases between. This CDR3 is built from 13 residues. The germline gives CDR1 SGHAT, CDR2 FQNNGV. CDR3 sequence (DNA): TGTGCCAGCAGCTTTAGTTCTAACTATGGCTACACCTTC. It encodes CASSFSSNYGYTF.

The chain links TRBV27 to TRBJ2-7; possible D gene TRBD2, 5 bases. The germline V and J ends were trimmed by 0 bases and 0 bases, with 12 bases remaining between them. Looked up from germline, CDR1 is MNHEY and CDR2 is SMNVEV (reference sequence). The CDR3 spans 16 residues. The CDR3 coding sequence is TGTGCCAGCAGTTTATCGAAGCGGAGTAGCTCCTACGAGCAGTACTTC. Translated, it gives CASSLSKRSSSYEQYF.

This chain uses TRBV7-2 with TRBJ2-1; possibly TRBD1 or TRBD2 for D (6 bases each). The CDR3 consists of 15 residues. Germline loops: CDR1 SGHTA, CDR2 FQGNSA. The V gene lost 4 bases and the J gene lost 4 bases, with 14 bases spanning the gap. The CDR3 nucleotides are TGTGCCAGCAGCTCAGGGGTCGGAGGGTACAATGAGCAGTTCTTC. Its protein product is CASSSGVGGYNEQFF.

This chain connects TRBV10-1 to TRBJ1-1; a possible D gene is TRBD1 (6 bases). Germline V gene lookup returns CDR1 WNHNN and CDR2 SYGVQD (reference sequence). CDR3 length: 13 amino acids. V was trimmed by 9 bases and J by 2 bases, leaving 13 bases between them. This CDR3 reads CASAWGANTEAFF. The CDR3 DNA reads TGCGCCAGTGCCTGGGGGGCCAACACTGAAGCTTTCTTT.

This chain connects TRBV6-4 to TRBJ1-5, with D perhaps matching TRBD1 (5 bases). Trimming pared 2 bases from V and 2 bases from J, leaving 7 bases between. CDR1 is MRHNA, CDR2 SNTAGT, per germline. This CDR3 spans 14 amino acids. Here the CDR3 reads CASSDGAGNQPQHF. DNA of the CDR3: TGTGCCAGCAGTGACGGGGCTGGCAATCAGCCCCAGCATTTT.

This chain connects TRBV5-1 to TRBJ1-2, with TRBD1 matching over 7 bases. The CDR3 loop spans 14 amino acids. Looked up from germline, CDR1 is SGHRS and CDR2 is YFSETQ. The junction had 11 bases not matched to a gene; V was cut back by 4 bases and J by 8 bases. This CDR3 is CASSPGNRGFGYTF. The CDR3, as DNA: TGCGCCAGCAGCCCGGGGAACAGGGGCTTCGGCTACACCTTC.

The gene calls are TRBV18 and TRBJ2-4, with unresolved D. Germline V gives CDR1 KGHSH, CDR2 LQKENI. V dropped 5 bases and J dropped 0 bases, with 14 bases sitting between them. The CDR3 length is 16 residues. The CDR3 loop reads CASSVSGAIAKNIQYF. In nucleotides, the CDR3 is TGTGCCAGCTCAGTCAGTGGAGCAATAGCCAAAAACATTCAGTACTTC.

The chain combines TRBV3-1 (or the pseudogene TRBV3-2) with TRBJ1-2; D might be TRBD1 (5 bases). The CDR3 consists of 15 residues. Germline V gives CDR1 LGHDT, CDR2 YNNKEL (reference sequence). V lost 5 bases, J lost 8 bases, and 21 bases lay in between. CDR3 residues: CASSGRTQGAQGYTF. CDR3 bases: TGTGCCAGCAGCGGACGGACCCAGGGTGCCCAAGGCTACACCTTC.

The chain carries TRBV6-1 and TRBJ1-1; D ambiguous. This CDR3 has 15 amino acids. Trimming removed 2 bases from V and 4 bases from J, with 14 bases in between. Germline assignment: CDR1 MNHNS and CDR2 SASEGT. The CDR3 spells CASSEIVTTGTEAFF. The CDR3 DNA follows: TGTGCCAGCAGTGAAATTGTCACGACGGGCACTGAAGCTTTCTTT.